One sample yielded the 8 T cell receptor beta chains listed below, sequenced in a study of shared clonotypes between healthy human individuals. Sequencing was performed with immunoSEQ multiplex PCR; in TCRdb, only in-frame clones are kept and a portion is missing. The sample consists of more than 2,000,000 clones, over 90% of them appearing once. Sample: naive CD4+ T cells from PBMCs. As for subset: CD45RA+ positively selected. The source of these receptors is a man aged 18 to 30 in good health. Some clones in this sample may be carry-over from other donors' samples.

This rearrangement joins TRBV5-8 to TRBJ1-4, with D uncertain. Deletions cut 6 bases from V and 11 bases from J, with 20 bases between. Germline lookup yields CDR1 SGHTS and CDR2 YDEGEE. The CDR3 covers 14 residues. CDR3 sequence (DNA): TGTGCCAGCACCCTTCTCTCCGGGGTCTGGAAACTGTTTTTT. This sequence encodes CASTLLSGVWKLFF.

The rearrangement uses TRBV30 and TRBJ2-7, with 10 bases that match TRBD2. V lost 3 bases to trimming and J lost 5 bases; unmatched junction nucleotides: 13. Germline CDR1 and CDR2: GTSNPN and SVGIG (reference sequence). This CDR3 is 16 amino acids long. Written as DNA, the CDR3 is TGTGCCTGGAGGGGGGCTAGCGGGAGACCCAGAGACGAGCAGTACTTC. Translating it yields CAWRGASGRPRDEQYF.

This clone was picked up one time. This chain connects TRBV4-1 to TRBJ1-2; a possible D gene is TRBD1 (5 bases). The CDR3 runs to 14 residues. Germline V lookup: CDR1 MGHRA, CDR2 YSYEKL. V was clipped by 2 bases and J by 2 bases, with 9 bases between them. CDR3 sequence (DNA): TGCGCCAGCAGCCAATATGGACAAAACTATGGCTACACCTTC. Translation: CASSQYGQNYGYTF.

The V call is TRBV4-2, the J call TRBJ2-3; 8 nucleotides match TRBD2. Germline assignment: CDR1 LGHNA and CDR2 YNFKEQ. Losses at the gene ends were 4 bases for V and 2 bases for J; bases not matched to a gene: 2. CDR3 length: 14 amino acids. The CDR3 DNA reads TGTGCCAGCAGCCTTGGACTAGCCACAGATACGCAGTATTTT. Translating gives CASSLGLATDTQYF.

V is TRBV5-1 and J is TRBJ2-5; the D gene is possibly TRBD2 (6 bases). The last part of the DNA fits TRBJ2-7 better; the J call may be wrong. CDR1 and CDR2 from the germline V gene are SGHRS and YFSETQ. This CDR3 spans 14 amino acids. The DNA of the CDR3 is TGCGCCAGCAGCTTCCAGGGAGGTATCTACGAGCAGTACTTC. It translates to CASSFQGGIYEQYF.

This clone came up once. The chain carries TRBV7-2 and TRBJ1-2, with a possible D match to TRBD1 (6 bases). V was clipped by 1 base and J by 7 bases, with 10 bases between them. The CDR3 covers 13 residues. Germline lookup yields CDR1 SGHTA and CDR2 FQGNSA. CDR3: CASSLGGQSGYTF. For the CDR3, the DNA is TGTGCCAGCAGCTTAGGGGGGCAGAGTGGCTACACCTTC.

The rearrangement links TRBV11-2 to TRBJ2-1, with D perhaps assigned TRBD1 or TRBD2 (5 bases each). The V gene's germline CDR1 is SGHAT and CDR2 FQNNGV. The V end was cut by 1 base, the J end by 9 bases, with 7 bases between. The CDR3 consists of 12 residues. The CDR3 region has the DNA TGTGCCAGCAGCTTAGGGGGGACTGAGCAGTTCTTC. Its translation is CASSLGGTEQFF.

Concerning this clone itself: The junction and the germline gene differ at one end; a read error may be behind it. The rearrangement joins TRBV6-1 to TRBJ2-1; D is perhaps TRBD1 or TRBD2 (5 bases each). The CDR3 spans 14 residues. The germline V gene has CDR1 MNHNS and CDR2 SASEGT. The CDR3 reads CASSETEGYTEQFF. For the CDR3, the DNA is TGTGCCAGCAGTGAGACCGAGGGGTACACTGAGCAGTTCTTC.